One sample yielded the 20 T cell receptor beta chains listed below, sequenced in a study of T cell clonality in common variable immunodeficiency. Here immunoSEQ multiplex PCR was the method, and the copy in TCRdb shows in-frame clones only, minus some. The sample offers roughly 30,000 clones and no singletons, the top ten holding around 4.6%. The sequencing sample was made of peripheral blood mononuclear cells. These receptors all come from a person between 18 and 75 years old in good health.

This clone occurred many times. The CDR3: CASSLGLSSNEKLFF. The covered CDR3 bases are TGCGCCAGCAGCTTGGGGCTTTCAAGTAATGAAAAA. V gene TRBV5-1 combines with J gene TRBJ1-4; no firm D call. The CDR3 end falls 3 residues outside the read, so it is completed with the germline J gene. Germline CDR1 is SGHRS and CDR2 is YFSETQ. Trimming took off 0 bases at V and 4 bases at J, with 10 bases between the two ends. The CDR3 is 15 amino acids.

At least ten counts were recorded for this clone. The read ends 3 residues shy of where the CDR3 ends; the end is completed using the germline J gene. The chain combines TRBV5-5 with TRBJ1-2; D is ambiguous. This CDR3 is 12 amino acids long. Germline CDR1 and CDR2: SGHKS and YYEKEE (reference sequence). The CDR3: CASSLYTGGYTF. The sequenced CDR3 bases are TGTGCCAGCAGCTTGTATACGGGGGGC.

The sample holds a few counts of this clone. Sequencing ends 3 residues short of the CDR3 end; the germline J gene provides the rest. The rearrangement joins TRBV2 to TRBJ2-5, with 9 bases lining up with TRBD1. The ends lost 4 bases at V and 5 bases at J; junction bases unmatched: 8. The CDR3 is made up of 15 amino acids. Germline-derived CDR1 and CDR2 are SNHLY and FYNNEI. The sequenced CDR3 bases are TGTGCCAGCAGTGTACAGGGGGCAACGGGGGAGACC. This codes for CASSVQGATGET. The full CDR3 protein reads CASSVQGATGETQYF. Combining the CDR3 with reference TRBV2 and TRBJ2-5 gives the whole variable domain EPEVTQTPSHQVTQMGQEVILRCVPISNHLYFYWYRQILGQKVEFLVSFYNNEISEKSEIFDDQFSVERPDGSNFTLKIRSTKLEDSAMYFCASSVQGATGETQYFGPGTRLLVL.

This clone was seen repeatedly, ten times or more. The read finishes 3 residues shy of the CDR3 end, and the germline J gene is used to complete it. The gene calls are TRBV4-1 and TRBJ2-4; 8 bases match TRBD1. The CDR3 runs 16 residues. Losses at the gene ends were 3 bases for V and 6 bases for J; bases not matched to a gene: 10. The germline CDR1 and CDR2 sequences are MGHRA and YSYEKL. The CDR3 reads CASSHLMGQELNIQYF. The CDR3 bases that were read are TGCGCCAGCAGCCATCTGATGGGACAGGAGCTAAACATT.

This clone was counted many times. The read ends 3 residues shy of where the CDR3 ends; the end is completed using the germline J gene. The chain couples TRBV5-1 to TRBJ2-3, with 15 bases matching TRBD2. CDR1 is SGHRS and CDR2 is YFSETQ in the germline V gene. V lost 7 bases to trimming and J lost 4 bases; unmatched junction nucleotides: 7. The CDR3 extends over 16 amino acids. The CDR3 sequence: CASLGLAGGGADTQYF. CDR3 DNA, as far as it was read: TGCGCCAGCCTGGGACTAGCGGGAGGAGGCGCAGATACG. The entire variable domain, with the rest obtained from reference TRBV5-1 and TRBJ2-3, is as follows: KAGVTQTPRYLIKTRGQQVTLSCSPISGHRSVSWYQQTPGQGLQFLFEYFSETQRNKGNFPGRFSGRQFSNSRSEMNVSTLELGDSALYLCASLGLAGGGADTQYFGPGTRLTVL.

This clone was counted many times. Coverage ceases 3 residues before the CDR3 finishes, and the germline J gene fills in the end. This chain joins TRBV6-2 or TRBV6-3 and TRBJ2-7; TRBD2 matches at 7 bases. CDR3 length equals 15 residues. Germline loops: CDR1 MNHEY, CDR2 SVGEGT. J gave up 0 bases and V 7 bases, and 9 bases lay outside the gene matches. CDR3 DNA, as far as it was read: TGTGCCAGCATCACCTGGGCTAGCGGCTCCTACGAG. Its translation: CASITWASGSYE. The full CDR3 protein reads CASITWASGSYEQYF.

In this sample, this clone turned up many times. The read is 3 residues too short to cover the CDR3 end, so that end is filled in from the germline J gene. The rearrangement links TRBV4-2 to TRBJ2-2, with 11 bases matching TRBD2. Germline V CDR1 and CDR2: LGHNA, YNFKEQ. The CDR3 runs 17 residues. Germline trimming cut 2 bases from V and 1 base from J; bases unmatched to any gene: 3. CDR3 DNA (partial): TGTGCCAGCAGCCAATTTGGGACTAGCGGGAACACCGGGGAG. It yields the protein CASSQFGTSGNTGE. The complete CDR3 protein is CASSQFGTSGNTGELFF.

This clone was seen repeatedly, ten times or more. The CDR3: CASRFRDRGTDTQYF. CDR3 DNA, as far as it was read: TGTGCCAGCAGATTCCGGGACAGGGGCACAGATACG. The rearrangement joins TRBV6-2 or TRBV6-3 to TRBJ2-3; 9 nucleotides align to TRBD1. The sequence runs out 3 residues before the end of the CDR3; the remainder is reconstructed from the germline J gene. J gave up 1 base and V 6 bases, and 5 bases lay outside the gene matches. This CDR3 region has 15 residues. Germline V gives CDR1 MNHEY, CDR2 SVGEGT.

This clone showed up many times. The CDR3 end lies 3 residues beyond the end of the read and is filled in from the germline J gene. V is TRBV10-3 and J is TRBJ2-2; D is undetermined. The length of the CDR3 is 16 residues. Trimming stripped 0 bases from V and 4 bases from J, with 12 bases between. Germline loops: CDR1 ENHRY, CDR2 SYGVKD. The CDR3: CAISESPSRSTGELFF. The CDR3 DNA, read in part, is TGTGCCATCAGTGAGTCGCCTTCGCGGTCCACCGGGGAG.

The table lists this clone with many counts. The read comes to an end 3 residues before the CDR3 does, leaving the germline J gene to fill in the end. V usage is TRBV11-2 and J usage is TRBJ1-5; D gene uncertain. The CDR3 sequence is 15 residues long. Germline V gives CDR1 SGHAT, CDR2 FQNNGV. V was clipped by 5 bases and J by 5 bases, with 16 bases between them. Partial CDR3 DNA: TGTGCCAGCAGCCTCTCCGGGTATCGGGATCAGCCC. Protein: CASSLSGYRDQP. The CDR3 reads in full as CASSLSGYRDQPQHF.

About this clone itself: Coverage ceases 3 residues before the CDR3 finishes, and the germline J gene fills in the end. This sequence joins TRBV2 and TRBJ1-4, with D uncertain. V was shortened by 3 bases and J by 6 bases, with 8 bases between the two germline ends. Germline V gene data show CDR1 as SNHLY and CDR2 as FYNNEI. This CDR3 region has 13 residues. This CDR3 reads CASSELRDEKLFF. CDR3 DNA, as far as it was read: TGTGCCAGCAGTGAGCTCCGGGATGAAAAA.

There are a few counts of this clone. The CDR3 region is CASSDLGTGASPLHF. The CDR3 DNA, read in part, is TGTGCCAGCAGTGACCTCGGGACAGGGGCTTCACCC. The chain uses TRBV2 and TRBJ1-6, with TRBD1 identical over 10 bases. The CDR3 end lies 3 residues beyond the end of the read and is filled in from the germline J gene. The CDR3 consists of 15 residues. V was clipped by 3 bases and J by 9 bases; unmatched bases: 5. Germline loops: CDR1 SNHLY, CDR2 FYNNEI. Using reference TRBV2 and TRBJ1-6 for the parts outside the CDR3, the full variable domain is EPEVTQTPSHQVTQMGQEVILRCVPISNHLYFYWYRQILGQKVEFLVSFYNNEISEKSEIFDDQFSVERPDGSNFTLKIRSTKLEDSAMYFCASSDLGTGASPLHFGNGTRLTVT.

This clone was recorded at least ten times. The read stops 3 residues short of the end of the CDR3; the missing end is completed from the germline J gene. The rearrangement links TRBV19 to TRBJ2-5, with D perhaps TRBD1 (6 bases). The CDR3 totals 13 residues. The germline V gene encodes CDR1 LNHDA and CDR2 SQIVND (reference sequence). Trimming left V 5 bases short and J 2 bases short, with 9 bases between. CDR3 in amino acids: CASSGGLQETQYF. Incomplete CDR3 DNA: TGTGCCAGTAGTGGGGGCCTGCAAGAGACC.

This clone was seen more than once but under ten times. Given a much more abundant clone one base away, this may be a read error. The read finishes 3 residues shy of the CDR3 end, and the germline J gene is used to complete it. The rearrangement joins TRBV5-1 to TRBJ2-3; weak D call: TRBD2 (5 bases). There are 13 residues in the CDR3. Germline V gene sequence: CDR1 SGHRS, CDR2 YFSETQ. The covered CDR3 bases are TGCGCCAGCAGCCCGGACGGGGATCAGCCG. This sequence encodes CASSPDGDQP. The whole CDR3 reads CASSPDGDQPQYF.

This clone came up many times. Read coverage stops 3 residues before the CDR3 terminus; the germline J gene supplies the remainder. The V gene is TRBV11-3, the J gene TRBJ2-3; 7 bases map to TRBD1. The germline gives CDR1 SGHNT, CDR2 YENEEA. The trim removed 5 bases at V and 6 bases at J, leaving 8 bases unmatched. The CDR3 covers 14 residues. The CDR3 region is CASSLRQGSDTQYF. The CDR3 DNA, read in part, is TGTGCCAGCAGCCTGCGACAGGGATCGGATACG.

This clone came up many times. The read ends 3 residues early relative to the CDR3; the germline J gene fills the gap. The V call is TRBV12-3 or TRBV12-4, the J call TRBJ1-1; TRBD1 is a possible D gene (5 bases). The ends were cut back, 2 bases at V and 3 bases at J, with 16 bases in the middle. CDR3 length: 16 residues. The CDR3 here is CASSLSSRAVHTEAFF. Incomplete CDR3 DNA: TGTGCCAGCAGTTTATCTTCCAGGGCAGTGCACACTGAA.

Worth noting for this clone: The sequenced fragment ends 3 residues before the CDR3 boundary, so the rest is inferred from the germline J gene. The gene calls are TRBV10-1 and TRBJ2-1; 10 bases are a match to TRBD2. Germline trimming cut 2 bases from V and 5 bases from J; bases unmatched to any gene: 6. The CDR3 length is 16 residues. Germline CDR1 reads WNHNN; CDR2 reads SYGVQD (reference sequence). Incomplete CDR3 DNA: TGCGCCAGCAGTGAGGCTAGCGGGAGAAGGGACAATGAG. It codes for CASSEASGRRDNE. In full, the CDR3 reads CASSEASGRRDNEQFF.

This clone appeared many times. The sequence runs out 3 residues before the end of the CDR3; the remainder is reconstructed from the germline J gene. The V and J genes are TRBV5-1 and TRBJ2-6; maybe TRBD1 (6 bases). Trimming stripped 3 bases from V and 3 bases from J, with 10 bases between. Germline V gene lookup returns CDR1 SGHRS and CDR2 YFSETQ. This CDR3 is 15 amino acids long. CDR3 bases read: TGCGCCAGCAGCTCCTCAGGGGTTGGGGCCAACGTC. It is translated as CASSSSGVGANV. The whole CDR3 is CASSSSGVGANVLTF.

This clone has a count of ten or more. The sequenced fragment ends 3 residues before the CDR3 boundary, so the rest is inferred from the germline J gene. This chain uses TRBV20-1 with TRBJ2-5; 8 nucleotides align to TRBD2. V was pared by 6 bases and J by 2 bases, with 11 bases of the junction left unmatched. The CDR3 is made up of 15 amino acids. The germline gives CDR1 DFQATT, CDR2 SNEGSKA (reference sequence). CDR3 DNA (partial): TGCAGTGCGAAGAGACGGGGGACTAGTCAAGAGACC. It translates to CSAKRRGTSQET. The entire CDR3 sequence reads CSAKRRGTSQETQYF.

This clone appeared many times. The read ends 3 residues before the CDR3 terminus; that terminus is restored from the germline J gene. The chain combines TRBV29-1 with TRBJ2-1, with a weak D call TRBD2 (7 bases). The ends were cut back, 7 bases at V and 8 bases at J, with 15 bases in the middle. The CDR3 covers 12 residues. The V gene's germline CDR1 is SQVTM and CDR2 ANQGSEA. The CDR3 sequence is CSGRIGGDEQFF. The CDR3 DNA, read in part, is TGCAGCGGGCGTATAGGGGGGGATGAG.